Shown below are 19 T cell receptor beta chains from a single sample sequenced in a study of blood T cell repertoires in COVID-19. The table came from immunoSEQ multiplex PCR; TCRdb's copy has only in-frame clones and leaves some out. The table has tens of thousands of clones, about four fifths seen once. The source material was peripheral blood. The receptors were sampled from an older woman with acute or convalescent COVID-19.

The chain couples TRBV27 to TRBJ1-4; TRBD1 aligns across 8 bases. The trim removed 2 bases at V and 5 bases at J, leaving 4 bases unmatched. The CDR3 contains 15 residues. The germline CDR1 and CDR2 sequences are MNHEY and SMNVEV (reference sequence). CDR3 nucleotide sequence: TGTGCCAGCAGTTTACTGGACAGGGAGAATGAAAAACTGTTTTTT. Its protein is CASSLLDRENEKLFF.

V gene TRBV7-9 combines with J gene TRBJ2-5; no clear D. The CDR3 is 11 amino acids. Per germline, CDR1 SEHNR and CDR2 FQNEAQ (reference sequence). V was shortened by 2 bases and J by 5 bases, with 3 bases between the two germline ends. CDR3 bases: TGTGCCAGCAGCTTACTGGAGACCCAGTACTTC. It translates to CASSLLETQYF.

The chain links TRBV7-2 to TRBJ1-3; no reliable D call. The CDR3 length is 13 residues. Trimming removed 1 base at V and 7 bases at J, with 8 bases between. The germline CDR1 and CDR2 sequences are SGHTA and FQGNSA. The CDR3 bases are TGTGCCAGCAGCTTAGTGGAGAGGAACACCATATATTTT. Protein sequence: CASSLVERNTIYF.

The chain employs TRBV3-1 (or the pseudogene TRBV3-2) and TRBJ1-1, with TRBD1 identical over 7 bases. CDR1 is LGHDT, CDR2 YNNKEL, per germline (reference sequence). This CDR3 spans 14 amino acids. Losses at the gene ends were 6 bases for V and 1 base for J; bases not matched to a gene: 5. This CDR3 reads CASRDRRENTEAFF. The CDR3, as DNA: TGTGCCAGCAGGGACAGGCGTGAGAACACTGAAGCTTTCTTT.

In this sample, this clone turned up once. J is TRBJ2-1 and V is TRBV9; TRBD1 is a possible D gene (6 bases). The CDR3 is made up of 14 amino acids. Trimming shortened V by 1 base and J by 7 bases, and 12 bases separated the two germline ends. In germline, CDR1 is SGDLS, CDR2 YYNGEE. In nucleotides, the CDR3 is TGTGCCAGCAGCGTATCAGGACAGTCTAATGAGCAGTTCTTC. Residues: CASSVSGQSNEQFF.

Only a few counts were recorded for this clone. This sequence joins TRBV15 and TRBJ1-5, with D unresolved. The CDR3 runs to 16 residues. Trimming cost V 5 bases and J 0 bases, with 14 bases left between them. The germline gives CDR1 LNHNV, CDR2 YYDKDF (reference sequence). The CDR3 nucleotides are TGTGCCACCAGCTCCCGTGGAGGATATAGCAATCAGCCCCAGCATTTT. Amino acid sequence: CATSSRGGYSNQPQHF.

Here the CDR3 DNA reads TGTGCCAGCAGCCCGAACGGCCTAGTTTCCCACGAGCAGTACTTC. This gives the protein CASSPNGLVSHEQYF. The chain uses TRBV7-2 and TRBJ2-7; no reliable D call. V shed 5 bases and J shed 5 bases, with 19 bases lying between them. This CDR3 comprises 15 residues. Germline CDR1 and CDR2: SGHTA and FQGNSA.

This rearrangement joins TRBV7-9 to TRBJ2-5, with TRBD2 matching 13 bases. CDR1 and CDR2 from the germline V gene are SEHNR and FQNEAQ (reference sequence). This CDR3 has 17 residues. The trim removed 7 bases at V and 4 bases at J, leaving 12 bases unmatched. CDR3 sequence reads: CASNAGVGTSGAETQYF. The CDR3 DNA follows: TGTGCCAGCAACGCCGGGGTGGGGACTAGCGGGGCAGAGACCCAGTACTTC.

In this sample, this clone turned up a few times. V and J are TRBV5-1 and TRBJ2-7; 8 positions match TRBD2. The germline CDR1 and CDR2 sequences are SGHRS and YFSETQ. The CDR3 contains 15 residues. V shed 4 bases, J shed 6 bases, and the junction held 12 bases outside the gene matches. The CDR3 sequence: CASSPGTSNPIEQYF. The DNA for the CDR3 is TGCGCCAGCAGCCCCGGGACTAGTAATCCCATCGAGCAGTACTTC.

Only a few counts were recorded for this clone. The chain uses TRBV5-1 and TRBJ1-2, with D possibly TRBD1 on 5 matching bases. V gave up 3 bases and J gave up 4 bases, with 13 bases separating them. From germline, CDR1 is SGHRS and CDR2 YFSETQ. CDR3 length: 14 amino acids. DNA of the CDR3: TGCGCCAGCAGCTCGTTCCAGGGCGGCTATGGCTACACCTTC. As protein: CASSSFQGGYGYTF. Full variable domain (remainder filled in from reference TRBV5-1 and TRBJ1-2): KAGVTQTPRYLIKTRGQQVTLSCSPISGHRSVSWYQQTPGQGLQFLFEYFSETQRNKGNFPGRFSGRQFSNSRSEMNVSTLELGDSALYLCASSSFQGGYGYTFGSGTRLTVV.

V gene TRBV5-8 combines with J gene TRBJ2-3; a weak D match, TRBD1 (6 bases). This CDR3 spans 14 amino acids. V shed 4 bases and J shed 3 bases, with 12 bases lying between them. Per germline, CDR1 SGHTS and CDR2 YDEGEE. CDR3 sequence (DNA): TGTGCCAGCAGCCCCTGGACAGCAACAGATACGCAGTATTTT. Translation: CASSPWTATDTQYF.

In DNA form, the CDR3 reads TGTGCCAGCACCGGTGGACAGGGTGGATTTGATCAGCCCCAGCATTTT. This encodes CASTGGQGGFDQPQHF. The chain has TRBV28 and TRBJ1-5; 8 positions match TRBD1. The CDR3 consists of 16 residues. Germline values: CDR1 MDHEN, CDR2 SYDVKM. Trimming removed 7 bases from V and 5 bases from J; junction bases left unmatched: 13.

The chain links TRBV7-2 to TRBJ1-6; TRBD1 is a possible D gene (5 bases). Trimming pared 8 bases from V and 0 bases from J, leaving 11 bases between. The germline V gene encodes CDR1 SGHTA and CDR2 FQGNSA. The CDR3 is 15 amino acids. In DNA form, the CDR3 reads TGTGCCAGCCGCACAGGAAGCTCCTATAATTCACCCCTCCACTTT. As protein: CASRTGSSYNSPLHF.

As DNA, the CDR3 is TGTGCCAGCAGCTTCGCGGGGCCCCCCTCCTTATATTTT. Its translation: CASSFAGPPSLYF. The chain recombines TRBV7-2 with TRBJ1-3; tentative D call: TRBD1 (5 bases). The CDR3 sequence is 13 residues long. V lost 3 bases, J lost 14 bases, and 17 bases lay in between. The germline gives CDR1 SGHTA, CDR2 FQGNSA.

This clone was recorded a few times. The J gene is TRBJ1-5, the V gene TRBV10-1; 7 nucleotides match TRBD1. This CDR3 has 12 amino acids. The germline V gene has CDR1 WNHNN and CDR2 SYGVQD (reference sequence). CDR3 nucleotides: TGCGCAACAGGGGTTTACAATCAGCCCCAGCATTTT. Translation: CATGVYNQPQHF.

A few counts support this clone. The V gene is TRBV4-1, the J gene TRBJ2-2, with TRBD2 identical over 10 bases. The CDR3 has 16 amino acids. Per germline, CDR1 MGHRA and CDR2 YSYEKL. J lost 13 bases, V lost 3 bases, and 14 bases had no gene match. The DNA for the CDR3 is TGCGCCAGCAGCCATGAGGGGGGACTAGCGTCCGTGGGGCTGTTTTTT. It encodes CASSHEGGLASVGLFF.

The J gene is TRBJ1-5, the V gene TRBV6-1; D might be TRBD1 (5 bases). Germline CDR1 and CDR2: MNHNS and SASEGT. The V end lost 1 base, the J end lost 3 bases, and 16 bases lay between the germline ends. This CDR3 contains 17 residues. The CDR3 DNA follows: TGTGCCAGCAGTGAAGGGGGGGGAGGGGACTACAATCAGCCCCAGCATTTT. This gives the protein CASSEGGGGDYNQPQHF.

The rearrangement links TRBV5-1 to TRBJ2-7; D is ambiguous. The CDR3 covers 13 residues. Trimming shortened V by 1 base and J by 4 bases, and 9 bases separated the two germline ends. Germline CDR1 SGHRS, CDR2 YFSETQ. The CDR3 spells CASSLPNPYEQYF. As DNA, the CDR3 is TGCGCCAGCAGCTTGCCTAACCCATACGAGCAGTACTTC.

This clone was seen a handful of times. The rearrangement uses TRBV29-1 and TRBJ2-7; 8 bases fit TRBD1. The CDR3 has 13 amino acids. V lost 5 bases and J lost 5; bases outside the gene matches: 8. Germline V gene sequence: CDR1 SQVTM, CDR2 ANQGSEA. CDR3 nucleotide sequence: TGCAGCGTTTACCCCAGGGACAGGAACGAGCAGTACTTC. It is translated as CSVYPRDRNEQYF.